This T cell receptor (beta chain) was identified during a study of blood T cell repertoires in COVID-19. Original handling: Amplifying reference gene primers gave estimates of nucleated cell counts. The method was immunoSEQ multiplex PCR; TCRdb's version includes in-frame clones alone and lacks a portion of them. Clone size and V and J calls were adopted from that table, with D and trimming inferred from the DNA. The profile covers 220,000 or so clones, with 84% appearing a single time and 15% to 20% taken by the ten largest. V dropped 2 bases and J dropped 4; count of bases not matched to a gene: 7. This CDR3 contains 16 residues. Germline CDR1 is SGHTS and CDR2 is YDEGEE.

This chain links TRBV5-8 with TRBJ2-2; TRBD2 aligns across 8 bases. The sequenced material came from peripheral blood. This TCR came from a man aged 30 to 39 with active or convalescent COVID-19. The CDR3 coding sequence is TGTGCCAGCAGCTTCGGTAGTAGCGGGGTCACCGGGGAGCTGTTTTTT. The encoded protein is CASSFGSSGVTGELFF.